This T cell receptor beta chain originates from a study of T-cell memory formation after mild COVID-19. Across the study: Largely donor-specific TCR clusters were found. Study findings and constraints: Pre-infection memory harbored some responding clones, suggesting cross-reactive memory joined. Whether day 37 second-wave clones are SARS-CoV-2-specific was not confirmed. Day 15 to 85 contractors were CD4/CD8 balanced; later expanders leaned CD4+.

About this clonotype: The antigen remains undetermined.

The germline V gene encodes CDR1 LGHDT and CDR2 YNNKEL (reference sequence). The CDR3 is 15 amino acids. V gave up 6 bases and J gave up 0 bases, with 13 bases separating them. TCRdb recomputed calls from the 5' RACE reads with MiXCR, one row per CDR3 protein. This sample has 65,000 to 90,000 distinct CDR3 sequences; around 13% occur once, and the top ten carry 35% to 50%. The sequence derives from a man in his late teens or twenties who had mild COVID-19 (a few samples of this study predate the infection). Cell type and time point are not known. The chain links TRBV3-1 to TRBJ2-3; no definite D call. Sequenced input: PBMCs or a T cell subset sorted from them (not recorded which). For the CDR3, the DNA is TGTGCCAGCAGTCCCTTGGGATTTAGCACAGATACGCAGTATTTT. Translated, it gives CASSPLGFSTDTQYF.